The 20 T cell receptor beta chains in this list originate from one sample, sequenced in a study of T-cell memory formation after mild COVID-19. From the 5' RACE reads, TCRdb called clonotypes with MiXCR, one entry per CDR3 protein. The sample has tens of thousands of distinct CDR3 sequences; 12% are singletons. Source material: PBMCs or a T cell subset sorted from them (not recorded which). All receptors derive from a man aged 18 to 30 who had mild COVID-19 (a few samples of this study predate the infection). Cell type and time point are not known.

The J gene is TRBJ2-5, the V gene TRBV4-2, with unresolved D. V lost 5 bases and J 2 bases, leaving 12 bases between the germline ends. Germline V lookup: CDR1 LGHNA, CDR2 YNFKEQ. The CDR3 is 14 residues long. The CDR3 loop reads CASSYGVEQETQYF. In DNA form, the CDR3 reads TGTGCCAGCAGCTACGGAGTGGAGCAAGAGACCCAGTACTTC.

This clonotype was found many times. V and J are TRBV7-9 and TRBJ2-5; possible D gene TRBD2, 5 bases. The CDR3 runs to 14 residues. Trimming shortened V by 7 bases and J by 5 bases, and 17 bases separated the two germline ends. Germline V gene data show CDR1 as SEHNR and CDR2 as FQNEAQ (reference sequence). CDR3 sequence: CASTSTARGETQYF. In DNA, the CDR3 is TGTGCCAGCACCTCAACCGCCAGAGGGGAGACCCAGTACTTC.

This clonotype was observed a handful of times. This rearrangement joins TRBV7-2 to TRBJ1-4, with D possibly matching TRBD1 (5 bases). CDR3 length equals 14 residues. The V end was cut by 5 bases, the J end by 6 bases, with 13 bases between. Germline CDR1 is SGHTA and CDR2 is FQGNSA. CDR3 residues: CASSLGHHDEKLFF. The CDR3 coding sequence is TGTGCCAGCAGCCTCGGACACCATGATGAAAAACTGTTTTTT.

The V call is TRBV6-2 or TRBV6-3, the J call TRBJ1-1; D is unresolved. This CDR3 region has 15 residues. CDR1 and CDR2 from the germline V gene are MNHEY and SVGEGT. V gave up 7 bases and J gave up 5 bases, with 20 bases separating them. The CDR3 region has the DNA TGTGCCAGCACCATACGAGGCGGCGTTGGGACTGAAGCTTTCTTT. Amino acids: CASTIRGGVGTEAFF.

This clonotype came up many times. The chain recombines TRBV4-3 with TRBJ2-1; D is perhaps TRBD2 (6 bases). CDR1 is LGHNA and CDR2 is YSLEER in the germline V gene. The CDR3 totals 14 residues. V was trimmed by 3 bases and J by 6 bases, leaving 12 bases between them. CDR3 region: CASSHSGGRNEQFF. DNA for the CDR3: TGCGCCAGCAGCCACAGCGGAGGGCGCAATGAGCAGTTCTTC.

This clonotype was detected many times. This chain connects TRBV5-4 to TRBJ2-2; D perhaps matches TRBD2 (6 bases). The CDR3 has 13 amino acids. Germline V lookup: CDR1 SGHNT, CDR2 YYREEE (reference sequence). Trimming took off 2 bases at V and 4 bases at J, with 6 bases between the two ends. CDR3 residues: CASSFGGTGELFF. DNA of the CDR3: TGTGCCAGCAGCTTCGGGGGCACCGGGGAGCTGTTTTTT.

This clonotype was counted many times. The V call is TRBV5-1, the J call TRBJ2-7, with D unresolved. The V end lost 0 bases, the J end lost 2 bases, and 9 bases lay between the germline ends. CDR1 is SGHRS, CDR2 YFSETQ, per germline. There are 14 residues in the CDR3. This chain's CDR3 is CASSLAGQTYEQYF. The CDR3 nucleotides read TGCGCCAGCAGCTTGGCAGGTCAGACCTACGAGCAGTACTTC.

This chain joins TRBV20-1 and TRBJ1-2; 8 nucleotides line up with TRBD1. This CDR3 contains 12 residues. V lost 5 bases to trimming and J lost 7 bases; unmatched junction nucleotides: 6. Germline values: CDR1 DFQATT, CDR2 SNEGSKA (reference sequence). CDR3: CSARAGGGGYTF. Written as DNA, the CDR3 is TGCAGTGCTCGAGCAGGGGGCGGTGGCTACACCTTC.

The chain links TRBV6-4 to TRBJ2-3, with a possible D match to TRBD1 (6 bases). This CDR3 is built from 15 residues. The V end was cut by 6 bases, the J end by 4 bases, with 17 bases between. From germline, CDR1 is MRHNA and CDR2 SNTAGT. CDR3 amino acids: CASSPRGGVADTQYF. The CDR3 region has the DNA TGTGCCAGCAGCCCTCGAGGGGGAGTAGCAGATACGCAGTATTTT.

The chain carries TRBV5-5 and TRBJ1-2; D is uncertain. Germline V CDR1 and CDR2: SGHKS, YYEKEE (reference sequence). Trimming cost V 4 bases and J 4 bases, with 14 bases left between them. The CDR3 has 14 amino acids. CDR3 in DNA: TGTGCCAGCAGCACCCCGCGAGGGAGCTATGGCTACACCTTC. This sequence encodes CASSTPRGSYGYTF.

This clonotype was picked up many times. The chain recombines TRBV20-1 with TRBJ1-6; D possibly corresponds to TRBD1 (5 bases). The CDR3 has 12 residues. Germline CDR1 reads DFQATT; CDR2 reads SNEGSKA (reference sequence). V gave up 6 bases and J gave up 9 bases, with 12 bases separating them. The CDR3 protein is CSAVDSASPLHF. CDR3 sequence (DNA): TGCAGTGCCGTAGACAGTGCTTCACCCCTCCACTTT.

This chain uses TRBV7-2 with TRBJ2-7; 8 nucleotides agree with TRBD2. With V trimmed by 3 bases and J by 2 bases, 3 bases remained unmatched. Germline assignment: CDR1 SGHTA and CDR2 FQGNSA. The CDR3 has 14 amino acids. CDR3 loop: CASSLGGGPYEQYV. The CDR3, as DNA: TGTGCCAGCAGCTTGGGCGGGGGGCCCTACGAGCAGTACGTC.

Details on this clonotype: At one end, the junction sequence differs from germline, possibly due to a read error. This chain links TRBV4-1 with TRBJ2-1, with D perhaps matching TRBD2 (6 bases). The CDR3 has 15 amino acids. CDR1 MGHRA and CDR2 YSYEKL come from the germline V gene. The CDR3 DNA reads as TGCGCCAGCAGCCAAGTGGGGGACTCCGACAATGAGCAGTTCTTC. Residues: CASSQVGDSDNEQFF.

The CDR3 sequence: CASSLLGQIKAQEQFF. In nucleotides, the CDR3 is TGCGCCAGCAGCTTACTAGGACAGATCAAAGCACAGGAGCAGTTCTTC. The chain joins TRBV5-1 to TRBJ2-1; TRBD1 is a possible D gene (6 bases). The germline V gene encodes CDR1 SGHRS and CDR2 YFSETQ. This CDR3 comprises 16 residues. The V gene lost 2 bases and the J gene lost 10 bases, with 22 bases spanning the gap. Filled out from reference TRBV5-1 and TRBJ2-1, the complete variable domain reads KAGVTQTPRYLIKTRGQQVTLSCSPISGHRSVSWYQQTPGQGLQFLFEYFSETQRNKGNFPGRFSGRQFSNSRSEMNVSTLELGDSALYLCASSLLGQIKAQEQFFGPGTRLTVL.

CDR3 nucleotide sequence: TGTGCCAGCAGTTCTCAGGGAGGGTACTATGGCTACACCTTC. Residues: CASSSQGGYYGYTF. This chain connects TRBV27 to TRBJ1-2, with a weak D call TRBD1 (5 bases). V lost 4 bases, J lost 3 bases, and 12 bases lay in between. The germline CDR1 and CDR2 sequences are MNHEY and SMNVEV (reference sequence). The CDR3 spans 14 residues.

This clonotype came up a few times. The chain uses TRBV24-1 and TRBJ2-2; D possibly matches TRBD1 or TRBD2 (5 bases each). Germline lookup yields CDR1 KGHDR and CDR2 SFDVKD. Trimming stripped 6 bases from V and 4 bases from J, with 20 bases between. CDR3 length: 17 residues. CDR3 nucleotides: TGTGCCACCAGTCCGTCCCCGGGGCAGGGTATCACCGGGGAGCTGTTTTTT. Residues: CATSPSPGQGITGELFF.

The chain combines TRBV5-4 with TRBJ1-5; D gene uncertain. The length of the CDR3 is 15 residues. The ends were cut back, 3 bases at V and 1 base at J, with 11 bases in the middle. The germline CDR1 and CDR2 sequences are SGHNT and YYREEE (reference sequence). In DNA form, the CDR3 reads TGTGCCAGCAGCTGGAGACCGGACAGCAATCAGCCCCAGCATTTT. Protein sequence: CASSWRPDSNQPQHF.

The V and J genes are TRBV5-1 and TRBJ2-7; 8 bases fit TRBD1. The trim removed 4 bases at V and 3 bases at J, leaving 6 bases unmatched. This CDR3 has 14 residues. In germline, CDR1 is SGHRS, CDR2 YFSETQ. DNA for the CDR3: TGCGCCAGCAGCACCCCGGGACAGGACTACGAGCAGTACTTC. Amino acids: CASSTPGQDYEQYF. The full variable domain, rest sourced from reference TRBV5-1 and TRBJ2-7, is KAGVTQTPRYLIKTRGQQVTLSCSPISGHRSVSWYQQTPGQGLQFLFEYFSETQRNKGNFPGRFSGRQFSNSRSEMNVSTLELGDSALYLCASSTPGQDYEQYFGPGTRLTVT.

This clonotype was counted only a few times. The V gene is TRBV24-1, the J gene TRBJ1-1; no clear D. Germline CDR1 and CDR2: KGHDR and SFDVKD. CDR3 length: 11 residues. V was clipped by 3 bases and J by 5 bases, with 3 bases between them. CDR3 DNA sequence: TGTGCCACCAGTGATCGGACTGAAGCTTTCTTT. Its translation is CATSDRTEAFF.

This clonotype was seen only a few times. The rearrangement joins TRBV20-1 to TRBJ2-7; 11 bases agree with TRBD2. The CDR3 runs to 17 residues. Germline V gene lookup returns CDR1 DFQATT and CDR2 SNEGSKA (reference sequence). V lost 6 bases, J lost 2 bases, and 15 bases stayed unmatched. In DNA form, the CDR3 reads TGCAGTGCCGGCCCCCCCCCAGGGACTAGCGGTACCTACGAGCAGTACTTC. Amino acid sequence: CSAGPPPGTSGTYEQYF.